This T cell receptor (beta chain) was observed in a study of identical twins. This clonotype was counted a few times. Its antigen is unidentified. General study points: Some out-of-frame alpha sequences were shared by twins, and these showed excess low generation probability.

A single record per CDR3 protein comes from TCRdb applying MiXCR to the 5' RACE reads. In the table there are around 960,000 distinct CDR3 sequences, 9% to 15% of which are singletons. V dropped 5 bases and J dropped 6 bases, with 8 bases sitting between them. Germline-derived CDR1 and CDR2 are ENHRY and SYGVKD. This CDR3 is built from 11 residues. These data were likewise used in another study, on yellow fever vaccine responses in identical twins. In that study: Twins' vaccine T cell response reportedly gave the appearance of partial convergence and partial personalization.

Specimen: PBMCs. The gene calls are TRBV10-3 and TRBJ2-7; TRBD1 is a possible D gene (5 bases). This receptor was obtained from a woman under 30 in good health. CDR3 residues: CAISQGVEQYV. CDR3 DNA sequence: TGTGCCATCAGTCAAGGGGTCGAGCAGTACGTC.